The 21 T cell receptor beta chains in this list originate from one sample, sequenced in a study of PD-L1 blockade in urothelial cancer (TCRdb year 2017). Library construction relied on the immunoSEQ multiplex PCR assay. TCRdb's version of the immuneACCESS table is confined to in-frame rearrangements and falls short of the full clone set. An unresolved V gene accounts for under half of the shortfall where checked; the remainder is of unknown origin. For this sample the table gives some 52,000 clones, of which about 72% were detected only once. The ten largest clones represent roughly 3.6% of the sample. The sample in question was PBMCs, obtained around atezolizumab (anti-PD-L1) treatment. The source is a man between 65 and 85 years old with urothelial cancer.

The chain combines TRBV6-5 with TRBJ2-7; 10 nucleotides line up with TRBD2. Germline CDR1 reads MNHEY; CDR2 reads SVGAGI. This CDR3 has 15 residues. The J segment lost 3 bases and the V segment lost 6 bases, leaving 8 bases of the junction unmatched. The CDR3 nucleotides read TGTGCCAGCAGCCTCCGGACTAGCGGATACTACGAGCAGTACTTC. Residues: CASSLRTSGYYEQYF.

The chain combines TRBV7-9 with TRBJ1-1; 9 bases align to TRBD1. CDR1 is SEHNR and CDR2 is FQNEAQ in the germline V gene (reference sequence). The CDR3 totals 13 residues. The V and J ends lost 3 bases and 9 bases, in that order; junction bases with no gene match: 5. For the CDR3, the DNA is TGTGCCAGCAGCTTTAATACAGGGGGCAAAGCTTTCTTT. Its protein product is CASSFNTGGKAFF.

This clone was observed a handful of times. This sequence joins TRBV28 and TRBJ2-7, with 8 bases matching TRBD2. Per germline, CDR1 MDHEN and CDR2 SYDVKM. J was trimmed by 2 bases and V by 6 bases; bases with no gene match: 9. The CDR3 is made up of 15 amino acids. As DNA, the CDR3 is TGTGCCAGCAGCCCCCCGAACGGGAGGGCCTACGAGCAGTACTTC. The encoded protein is CASSPPNGRAYEQYF.

The CDR3 DNA reads as TGTGCCAGCACTGTGACACGGATGAACACTGAAGCTTTCTTT. Translation: CASTVTRMNTEAFF. The rearrangement uses TRBV6-1 and TRBJ1-1, with D unclear. Trimming took 7 bases from V and 0 from J, leaving 12 bases between them. The CDR3 consists of 14 residues. From germline, CDR1 is MNHNS and CDR2 SASEGT.

The rearrangement links TRBV27 to TRBJ1-1; no definite D call. V lost 11 bases to trimming and J lost 0 bases, with 16 bases between them. Germline V CDR1 and CDR2: MNHEY, SMNVEV (reference sequence). The length of the CDR3 is 14 residues. Written as DNA, the CDR3 is TGTGCCTCAGCATCGGAGGGTCTGAACACTGAAGCTTTCTTT. Translation gives CASASEGLNTEAFF.

This clone was counted between two and nine times. The rearrangement joins TRBV2 to TRBJ1-1; D remains ambiguous. V was trimmed by 0 bases and J by 7 bases, leaving 3 bases between them. Germline values: CDR1 SNHLY, CDR2 FYNNEI. The CDR3 contains 11 residues. CDR3: CASSEAYEAFF. The CDR3 DNA reads as TGTGCCAGCAGTGAAGCCTATGAAGCTTTCTTT.

The chain combines TRBV7-9 with TRBJ1-6; D is unresolved. CDR1 and CDR2 (germline): SEHNR, FQNEAQ (reference sequence). Trimming removed 5 bases at V and 5 bases at J, with 16 bases between. This CDR3 has 16 amino acids. CDR3 in DNA: TGTGCCAGCAGCGATAAAGGGTGGGGAGATAATTCACCCCTCCACTTT. Amino acids: CASSDKGWGDNSPLHF.

This chain joins TRBV21-1 and TRBJ1-5. TRBV21-1 is a listed pseudogene. This CDR3 comprises 16 residues. The CDR3 nucleotides are TGTGCCAGCAGCAAAGCGCGGGGGGTTGCAAATCAGCCCCAGCATTTT. This encodes CASSKARGVANQPQHF.

J is TRBJ1-5 and V is TRBV19; D may be TRBD1 (6 bases). There are 14 residues in the CDR3. The germline V gene encodes CDR1 LNHDA and CDR2 SQIVND (reference sequence). Trimming removed 6 bases at V and 3 bases at J, with 12 bases between. The CDR3 DNA reads as TGTGCCAGTAGCAAGGACAGCTTCAATCAGCCCCAGCATTTT. Protein product: CASSKDSFNQPQHF.

V is TRBV7-2 and J is TRBJ1-5; possibly TRBD1 for D (5 bases). Germline V gives CDR1 SGHTA, CDR2 FQGNSA. The CDR3 totals 14 residues. Trimming shortened V by 5 bases and J by 0 bases, and 8 bases separated the two germline ends. CDR3 region: CASSQTGSNQPQHF. The DNA for the CDR3 is TGTGCCAGCAGCCAAACAGGTAGCAATCAGCCCCAGCATTTT. Based on the CDR3 plus reference TRBV7-2 and TRBJ1-5, the full variable domain is GAGVSQSPSNKVTEKGKDVELRCDPISGHTALYWYRQSLGQGLEFLIYFQGNSAPDKSGLPSDRFSAERTGGSVSTLTIQRTQQEDSAVYLCASSQTGSNQPQHFGDGTRLSIL.

V and J are TRBV19 and TRBJ2-3; 8 bases agree with TRBD1. The CDR3 totals 15 residues. V lost 8 bases, J lost 1 base, and 8 bases stayed unmatched. CDR1 and CDR2 from the germline V gene are LNHDA and SQIVND (reference sequence). The CDR3 coding sequence is TGTGCCAGTGGGACAGGTTATTCAGGCACAGATACGCAGTATTTT. Amino acid sequence: CASGTGYSGTDTQYF.

J is TRBJ1-2 and V is TRBV19; TRBD1 matches 8 bases. J gave up 5 bases and V 7 bases, and 9 bases lay outside the gene matches. The germline V gene has CDR1 LNHDA and CDR2 SQIVND (reference sequence). This CDR3 contains 14 residues. The CDR3 here is CASTRDRSEYGYTF. CDR3 sequence (DNA): TGTGCCAGTACGCGGGACAGGAGTGAATATGGCTACACCTTC.

The gene calls are TRBV9 and TRBJ1-2; 11 bases align to TRBD1. V lost 4 bases to trimming and J lost 7 bases; unmatched junction nucleotides: 9. The germline gives CDR1 SGDLS, CDR2 YYNGEE. This CDR3 is 15 amino acids long. The CDR3 here is CASSPRDRGSGGYTF. The CDR3 DNA reads as TGTGCCAGCAGCCCTCGGGACAGGGGGAGCGGTGGCTACACCTTC.

This sequence joins TRBV7-8 and TRBJ2-1; TRBD2 might be the D (6 bases). Trimming removed 5 bases at V and 0 bases at J, with 20 bases between. CDR3 length equals 18 residues. Per the germline V gene, CDR1 is SGHVS and CDR2 is FQNEAQ. In DNA, the CDR3 is TGTGCCAGCAGCCTTAGATCTGGGACTCCAAACTCCTACAATGAGCAGTTCTTC. Encoded protein: CASSLRSGTPNSYNEQFF.

The V and J genes are TRBV4-2 and TRBJ2-1, with 10 bases identical to TRBD2. CDR1 and CDR2 (germline): LGHNA, YNFKEQ. There are 14 residues in the CDR3. After removal of 1 base from V and 9 bases from J, the junction contained 3 bases not matched to a gene. The chain's CDR3 is CASSQGLAGVEQFF. CDR3 coding DNA: TGTGCCAGCAGCCAAGGGCTAGCGGGAGTTGAGCAGTTCTTC.

This clone has just one count. V usage is TRBV2 and J usage is TRBJ1-6, with TRBD1 matching 11 bases. The ends lost 4 bases at V and 9 bases at J; junction bases unmatched: 8. Per the germline V gene, CDR1 is SNHLY and CDR2 is FYNNEI. The CDR3 spans 16 residues. For the CDR3, the DNA is TGTGCCAGCAGTGCACTCGGGACAGGGGGAGGTTCACCCCTCCACTTT. Residues: CASSALGTGGGSPLHF.

V gene TRBV5-4 combines with J gene TRBJ2-3; 13 bases are shared with TRBD2. Unmatched junction bases numbered 11, after V lost 4 bases and J lost 6 bases. The CDR3 has 17 amino acids. The germline CDR1 and CDR2 sequences are SGHNT and YYREEE (reference sequence). CDR3 coding DNA: TGTGCCAGCAGCACCGGACTAGCGGGGGAGCGGGCGGATACGCAGTATTTT. It codes for CASSTGLAGERADTQYF.

This clone was counted a few times. The chain combines TRBV19 with TRBJ1-1; weak D call: TRBD1 (6 bases). Germline V gene data show CDR1 as LNHDA and CDR2 as SQIVND (reference sequence). The CDR3 sequence is 17 residues long. V was trimmed by 5 bases and J by 4 bases, leaving 23 bases between them. The DNA for the CDR3 is TGTGCCAGTAGTTTCGGCAGGGGAGTACCGGGTGGCACTGAAGCTTTCTTT. This sequence encodes CASSFGRGVPGGTEAFF.

The rearrangement joins TRBV19 to TRBJ2-7; 8 bases map to TRBD2. V trimming: 1 base; J trimming: 3 bases; junction bases outside the gene matches: 5. Looked up from germline, CDR1 is LNHDA and CDR2 is SQIVND (reference sequence). The CDR3 extends over 15 amino acids. CDR3: CASSIGGGTIYEQYF. DNA of the CDR3: TGTGCCAGTAGTATAGGCGGGGGGACTATCTACGAGCAGTACTTC. Looking up the rest from reference TRBV19 and TRBJ2-7 gives the full variable domain: DGGITQSPKYLFRKEGQNVTLSCEQNLNHDAMYWYRQDPGQGLRLIYYSQIVNDFQKGDIAEGYSVSREKKESFPLTVTSAQKNPTAFYLCASSIGGGTIYEQYFGPGTRLTVT.

The V call is TRBV6-1, the J call TRBJ1-4; the D gene is possibly TRBD1 (5 bases). The ends were cut back, 6 bases at V and 3 bases at J, with 14 bases in the middle. The CDR3 sequence is 15 residues long. CDR1 MNHNS and CDR2 SASEGT come from the germline V gene. The CDR3 is CASRSQTASNEKLFF. The DNA for the CDR3 is TGTGCCAGCAGGAGTCAGACAGCCTCTAATGAAAAACTGTTTTTT.

This chain links TRBV19 with TRBJ2-7; D possibly corresponds to TRBD1 (6 bases). Germline assignment: CDR1 LNHDA and CDR2 SQIVND (reference sequence). The ends were cut back, 4 bases at V and 4 bases at J, with 14 bases in the middle. This CDR3 has 14 residues. Here the CDR3 reads CASSNPGERYEQYF. The CDR3 DNA is TGTGCCAGTAGTAATCCAGGGGAAAGGTACGAGCAGTACTTC.